The 29 T cell receptor beta chains below all came from one sample that was sequenced in a study of beta chain features in type 1 diabetes. Findings and limits, study-wide: In every one of the four CD4+ subsets, TCRB CDR3s were moderately but significantly shorter in Type 1 diabetes patients.

No cognate antigen is known for these TCRs. The study reverse transcribed the entire isolated RNA, so it sequenced expressed TCRB transcripts. Assay used: immunoSEQ multiplex PCR; TCRdb lists only in-frame clones, some missing. The sample lists around 710,000 clones; around 11% were seen once. Sequences were obtained from naive CD4+ T cells from blood. These receptors originate from a young man with type 1 diabetes.

This chain connects TRBV9 to TRBJ2-3; D might be TRBD1 or TRBD2, each matching 5 bases. The V gene's germline CDR1 is SGDLS and CDR2 YYNGEE. V lost 1 base to trimming and J lost 6 bases, with 18 bases between them. This CDR3 is 16 amino acids long. The CDR3 loop is CASSVRRAGNLDTQYF. In DNA form, the CDR3 reads TGTGCCAGCAGCGTACGGCGGGCAGGGAACCTCGATACGCAGTATTTT.

This clone was detected a few times. The genes are TRBV25-1 and TRBJ2-1, with D unclear. This CDR3 spans 15 amino acids. Germline V gene data show CDR1 as MGHDK and CDR2 as SYGVNS. V was shortened by 4 bases and J by 0 bases, with 10 bases between the two germline ends. CDR3 nucleotides: TGTGCCAGCAGTGTCACATTTACCTCCTACAATGAGCAGTTCTTC. Protein: CASSVTFTSYNEQFF.

The table lists this clone with a few counts. Other DNA sequences in the same sample also yield this CDR3. The chain couples TRBV9 to TRBJ2-7; perhaps D is TRBD1 or TRBD2 (5 bases each). With 2 bases removed from V and 4 bases from J, the gap between germline ends came to 13 bases. This CDR3 spans 14 amino acids. Germline V gene data show CDR1 as SGDLS and CDR2 as YYNGEE. CDR3 sequence reads: CASSVGGGQYEQYF. In DNA form, the CDR3 reads TGTGCCAGCAGCGTTGGTGGGGGTCAGTACGAGCAGTACTTC.

The CDR3, as DNA: TGTGCCAGCAGCCAACAGAGCTCTGGAAACACCATATATTTT. Protein sequence: CASSQQSSGNTIYF. V is TRBV7-9 and J is TRBJ1-3; D remains unclear. This CDR3 region has 14 residues. CDR1 SEHNR and CDR2 FQNEAQ come from the germline V gene (reference sequence). V lost 5 bases and J 0 bases, leaving 8 bases between the germline ends.

This clone was detected a few times. The sample has other DNA sequences that encode this CDR3 too. The chain has TRBV18 and TRBJ2-1; 7 bases align to TRBD2. The V segment lost 6 bases and the J segment 10 bases; nucleotides outside the gene matches: 15. CDR3 length: 15 residues. CDR1 and CDR2 from the germline V gene are KGHSH and LQKENI. For the CDR3, the DNA is TGTGCCAGCTCCCCTCGGACTGCGGAGGGAGGGGAGCAGTTCTTC. Its translation is CASSPRTAEGGEQFF.

A word on this clone: One end of the junction does not line up with germline, which may come from a read error. The same CDR3 also results from other DNA sequences found in this sample. This sequence joins TRBV11-2 and TRBJ2-5; no reliable D call. This CDR3 has 11 amino acids. CDR1 is SGHAT and CDR2 is FQNNGV in the germline V gene. CDR3 loop: CASSLVETQYF. CDR3 in DNA: TGTGCCAGCAGTTTAGTGGAGACCCAGTACTTC. Full variable domain (missing parts from reference TRBV11-2 and TRBJ2-5): EAGVAQSPRYKIIEKRQSVAFWCNPISGHATLYWYQQILGQGPKLLIQFQNNGVVDDSQLPKDRFSAERLKGVDSTLKIQPAKLEDSAVYLCASSLVETQYFGPGTRLLVL.

CDR3 in DNA: TGTGCCAGCAGCACGTTCCTTTCGACAGGCTACTTTGAAGAGGAGCCCCAGCATTTT. This translates into CASSTFLSTGYFEEEPQHF. This chain joins TRBV2 and TRBJ1-5; D may be TRBD1 (6 bases). CDR3 length equals 19 residues. V lost 6 bases, J lost 8 bases, and 32 bases lay in between. Looked up from germline, CDR1 is SNHLY and CDR2 is FYNNEI.

The chain is built from TRBV25-1 and TRBJ2-3; D may be TRBD1 or TRBD2 (7 bases each). Germline V CDR1 and CDR2: MGHDK, SYGVNS. Trimming took off 4 bases at V and 3 bases at J, with 14 bases between the two ends. The CDR3 totals 15 residues. As DNA, the CDR3 is TGTGCCAGCAGTGTCGGGCAGGGGGGGACAGATACGCAGTATTTT. It translates to CASSVGQGGTDTQYF.

The V call is TRBV6-6, the J call TRBJ2-4; tentatively, D is TRBD2 (6 bases). The CDR3 has 15 amino acids. Germline loops: CDR1 MNHNY, CDR2 SVGAGI (reference sequence). With 6 bases removed from V and 6 bases from J, the gap between germline ends came to 18 bases. The CDR3 loop reads CASSRHAGRGNIQYF. CDR3 sequence (DNA): TGTGCCAGCAGCCGACACGCGGGACGGGGAAACATTCAGTACTTC.

The chain joins TRBV7-2 to TRBJ2-7, with 8 bases fitting TRBD2. Germline loops: CDR1 SGHTA, CDR2 FQGNSA. The trim removed 6 bases at V and 2 bases at J, leaving 9 bases unmatched. The CDR3 length is 15 residues. The CDR3 here is CASRPLAGGPYEQYF. For the CDR3, the DNA is TGTGCCAGCAGGCCTTTGGCGGGGGGACCCTACGAGCAGTACTTC.

This clone has a handful of counts. This rearrangement joins TRBV19 to TRBJ2-5; weak D call: TRBD1 (6 bases). Per the germline V gene, CDR1 is LNHDA and CDR2 is SQIVND (reference sequence). The CDR3 sequence is 13 residues long. Trimming stripped 2 bases from V and 6 bases from J, with 10 bases between. CDR3 in DNA: TGTGCCAGTAGTATATCGGACAGTAAGACCCAGTACTTC. Its protein product is CASSISDSKTQYF.

This chain uses TRBV7-8 with TRBJ2-7, with D perhaps being TRBD1 or TRBD2 (5 bases each). This CDR3 contains 15 residues. The ends were cut back, 1 base at V and 2 bases at J, with 12 bases in the middle. Germline V gives CDR1 SGHVS, CDR2 FQNEAQ. CDR3 amino acids: CASSLERTKPYEQYF. CDR3 nucleotides: TGTGCCAGCAGCTTAGAGCGGACAAAACCCTACGAGCAGTACTTC. The full variable domain, its missing parts supplied by reference TRBV7-8 and TRBJ2-7, is GAGVSQSPRYKVAKRGQDVALRCDPISGHVSLFWYQQALGQGPEFLTYFQNEAQLDKSGLPSDRFFAERPEGSVSTLKIQRTQQEDSAVYLCASSLERTKPYEQYFGPGTRLTVT.

V is TRBV7-2 and J is TRBJ2-7; a possible D gene is TRBD1 (6 bases). The V end lost 1 base, the J end lost 4 bases, and 14 bases lay between the germline ends. The CDR3 length is 15 residues. CDR1 is SGHTA and CDR2 is FQGNSA in the germline V gene. The CDR3 DNA follows: TGTGCCAGCAGCTTAGGGGGGCAGGACCAATACGAGCAGTACTTC. Translated, it gives CASSLGGQDQYEQYF.

The gene calls are TRBV14 and TRBJ2-1; TRBD2 might be the D (5 bases). Trimming shortened V by 4 bases and J by 8 bases, and 12 bases separated the two germline ends. The germline CDR1 and CDR2 sequences are SGHDN and FVKESK. CDR3 length equals 13 residues. CDR3 bases: TGTGCCAGCAGCCCAACTAGTTCCCATGAGCAGTTCTTC. Its protein product is CASSPTSSHEQFF.

This clone was seen only a few times. The chain employs TRBV23-1 and TRBJ2-3; 11 bases are shared with TRBD2. TRBV23-1 is placed among ORFs of uncertain function. The CDR3 consists of 16 residues. V shed 6 bases, J shed 5 bases, and the junction held 10 bases outside the gene matches. Here the CDR3 reads CASRPKTSGTGDTQYF. CDR3 in DNA: TGCGCCAGCAGGCCCAAGACTAGCGGGACCGGAGATACGCAGTATTTT.

This chain connects TRBV7-9 to TRBJ1-4, with 10 bases that match TRBD1. Germline V gene lookup returns CDR1 SEHNR and CDR2 FQNEAQ (reference sequence). With V trimmed by 4 bases and J by 17 bases, 7 bases remained unmatched. CDR3 length: 12 residues. Here the CDR3 DNA reads TGTGCCAGCAGCTGGGACAGGGGCGATCGATTTTTT. Residues: CASSWDRGDRFF.

This clone appeared a few times. This sequence joins TRBV5-4 and TRBJ2-1; TRBD1 aligns across 7 bases. J was trimmed by 5 bases and V by 3 bases; bases with no gene match: 5. The CDR3 is 14 residues long. CDR1 and CDR2 from the germline V gene are SGHNT and YYREEE (reference sequence). CDR3 in amino acids: CASSWGQPNNEQFF. CDR3 coding DNA: TGTGCCAGCAGCTGGGGACAGCCTAACAATGAGCAGTTCTTC.

Regarding this clone: Other nucleotide sequences in the sample specify the same CDR3. The chain carries TRBV7-9 and TRBJ1-1, with D possibly TRBD1 on 5 matching bases. V was cut by 1 base and J by 4 bases, with 7 bases left in between. The V gene's germline CDR1 is SEHNR and CDR2 FQNEAQ (reference sequence). The CDR3 covers 13 residues. DNA for the CDR3: TGTGCCAGCAGCTTAGGGGGCTTCACTGAAGCTTTCTTT. Translating it yields CASSLGGFTEAFF.

CDR3 protein: CASSLGQVGSPLHF. The CDR3 nucleotides read TGCGCCAGCAGCTTGGGACAGGTGGGCTCACCCCTCCACTTT. The chain has TRBV5-1 and TRBJ1-6; the D gene is possibly TRBD1 (6 bases). Germline-derived CDR1 and CDR2 are SGHRS and YFSETQ. This CDR3 region has 14 residues. V was pared by 0 bases and J by 10 bases, with 11 bases between.

This clone has a handful of counts. The chain is built from TRBV4-3 and TRBJ2-3, with a weak D call TRBD2 (6 bases). Trimming took off 8 bases at V and 0 bases at J, with 9 bases between the two ends. This CDR3 is built from 13 residues. Germline CDR1 and CDR2: LGHNA and YSLEER. CDR3 nucleotides: TGCGCCAGCCGGAGGGGCAGCACAGATACGCAGTATTTT. Translation gives CASRRGSTDTQYF.

CDR3 sequence reads: CATSRARTGTAADTQYF. The CDR3 nucleotides read TGTGCCACCAGCAGAGCACGGACCGGGACTGCCGCAGATACGCAGTATTTT. V usage is TRBV15 and J usage is TRBJ2-3, with a possible D match to TRBD2 (6 bases). The CDR3 has 17 amino acids. V was cut by 1 base and J by 4 bases, with 18 bases left in between. The germline gives CDR1 LNHNV, CDR2 YYDKDF (reference sequence).

The rearrangement uses TRBV6-5 and TRBJ2-6, with a tentative D call TRBD2 (5 bases). From germline, CDR1 is MNHEY and CDR2 SVGAGI. This CDR3 contains 11 residues. The V end lost 6 bases, the J end lost 13 bases, and 10 bases lay between the germline ends. The CDR3 protein is CASSTPGVLTF. In DNA, the CDR3 is TGTGCCAGCAGCACCCCGGGAGTCCTGACTTTC.

The V gene is TRBV6-1, the J gene TRBJ2-6, with D perhaps being TRBD1 or TRBD2 (5 bases each). The CDR3 extends over 17 amino acids. V was cut by 1 base and J by 6 bases, with 16 bases left in between. The V gene's germline CDR1 is MNHNS and CDR2 SASEGT. The CDR3 DNA sequence: TGTGCCAGCAGTGAAGTGCCAGGGCGTCGGGAGGCCAACGTCCTGACTTTC. Translation gives CASSEVPGRREANVLTF.

This clone was seen more than once but under ten times. This chain connects TRBV30 to TRBJ2-6, with D maybe TRBD2 (5 bases). Trimming cost V 1 base and J 1 base, with 8 bases left between them. This CDR3 comprises 15 residues. Germline CDR1 is GTSNPN and CDR2 is SVGIG (reference sequence). CDR3 loop: CAWSGPGSGANVLTF. Here the CDR3 DNA reads TGTGCCTGGAGTGGGCCGGGATCTGGGGCCAACGTCCTGACTTTC.

The genes are TRBV6-5 and TRBJ1-5; D not certain. V gave up 5 bases and J gave up 6 bases, with 11 bases separating them. The V gene's germline CDR1 is MNHEY and CDR2 SVGAGI. There are 13 residues in the CDR3. CDR3 in amino acids: CASSESMAQPQHF. The DNA for the CDR3 is TGTGCCAGCAGTGAGTCCATGGCTCAGCCCCAGCATTTT.

The V call is TRBV19, the J call TRBJ2-3; either TRBD1 or TRBD2 may fit D (5 bases each). Trimming pared 4 bases from V and 7 bases from J, leaving 24 bases between. In germline, CDR1 is LNHDA, CDR2 SQIVND (reference sequence). The CDR3 consists of 17 residues. The CDR3 is CASSKSGRARVAYTQYF. In DNA, the CDR3 is TGTGCCAGTAGTAAATCGGGGCGGGCCAGAGTTGCTTATACGCAGTATTTT.

This chain's CDR3 is CASSREGNEQFF. CDR3 in DNA: TGTGCCAGCAGCCGTGAGGGAAATGAGCAGTTCTTC. The chain joins TRBV11-2 to TRBJ2-1, with D perhaps matching TRBD2 (5 bases). V was shortened by 5 bases and J by 7 bases, with 9 bases between the two germline ends. Germline CDR1 SGHAT, CDR2 FQNNGV. This CDR3 region has 12 residues.

This clone was detected only a few times. Other nucleotide sequences from this sample produce the same CDR3. The genes are TRBV4-3 and TRBJ2-7, with a tentative D call TRBD2 (5 bases). The V gene's germline CDR1 is LGHNA and CDR2 YSLEER. The CDR3 covers 14 residues. The V and J ends lost 1 base and 2 bases respectively, with 9 bases between them. The CDR3 coding sequence is TGCGCCAGCAGCCAAGTGGCGGGTCCCTACGAGCAGTACTTC. Its translation is CASSQVAGPYEQYF.

This clone has only a few counts. This chain's CDR3 is CASPLGANTGELFF. DNA of the CDR3: TGTGCCAGCCCCTTGGGGGCGAACACCGGGGAGCTGTTTTTT. The chain combines TRBV6-1 with TRBJ2-2, with D perhaps assigned TRBD1 or TRBD2 (5 bases each). The CDR3 extends over 14 amino acids. V gave up 8 bases and J gave up 0 bases, with 10 bases separating them. Germline CDR1 reads MNHNS; CDR2 reads SASEGT.